This T cell receptor beta chain appears in the sequencing data of a study of vaccination effects on CD4 cells after COVID-19. Study information: It was a median of 72 days after the second dose that post-vaccine samples were obtained.

The germline V gene encodes CDR1 MDHEN and CDR2 SYDVKM. Deletions cut 4 bases from V and 0 bases from J, with 13 bases between. This CDR3 has 16 residues. The repertoire was sequenced with immunoSEQ multiplex PCR; TCRdb's copy has only in-frame clones and lacks some. Among 67,000 or so clones, around 81% were seen once, and the ten largest hold more than 1%. This clone has a single count. Its specificity is unknown. Sequencing followed a ViraFEST assay step that expanded antigen-specific CD4+ T cells with viral peptide pools. Cultured cells yielded isolated CD4+ T cells after roughly 11 days. Subjects were given two BNT162b2 or mRNA-1273 vaccine doses. It was with roughly 11 IU/ml IL-2 and 9.5 to 10 ug/ml peptides that some 1.9 million PBMC per well were cultured. Study-wide results and caveats: Clones that were induced by infection or by vaccine showed marked contraction late after vaccination.

Source: CD4+ T cells from PBMCs cultured with HCoV-229E spike peptides, taken after COVID-19 vaccination. V and J are TRBV28 and TRBJ1-3; a possible D gene is TRBD1 (6 bases). The sequence derives from a human donor who received a COVID-19 vaccine. CDR3 sequence: CASSSPDRISGNTIYF. CDR3 nucleotides: TGTGCCAGCAGTTCGCCGGACAGAATCTCTGGAAACACCATATATTTT.